The 16 T cell receptor beta chains listed next were all sequenced from one sample in a study of tumor and adjacent non-tumor tissue in lung cancer. This sample's RNA came from whole unsorted tissue. The normal lung tissue was taken more than 3 cm from the tumor edge. A modified ARM-PCR protocol with three rounds of nested PCR amplified TCRbeta. TCRdb re-analysed the multiplex PCR reads in MiXCR, keeping a single row per CDR3 protein. The sample contains over 80,000 distinct CDR3 sequences, 76% of which appear only once. The sample was distant non-tumor lung tissue. The receptors were gathered from a woman aged 45-60 years with non-small cell lung cancer.

Concerning this clonotype: This CDR3 is missing its conserved last phenylalanine or tryptophan, likely due to a read error. CDR3 in DNA: TGTGCCAGCAACGATAGGCCCAATAGCAATCAGCCCCAGCATTCT. Translated: CASNDRPNSNQPQHS. The chain links TRBV12-3 or TRBV12-4 to TRBJ1-5; no clear D. With 7 bases removed from V and 0 bases from J, the gap between germline ends came to 13 bases. CDR3 length equals 15 residues.

This chain connects TRBV12-3 or TRBV12-4 to TRBJ2-7, with 9 nucleotides matching TRBD1. The V gene end was trimmed by 6 bases and the J gene end by 5 bases; junction bases not matched to a gene: 17. The CDR3 has 17 amino acids. In DNA, the CDR3 is TGTGCCAGCAGATTGGAGGGTCCCGGACAGGGGATTAACGAGCAGTACTTC. Its translation: CASRLEGPGQGINEQYF.

Details on this clonotype: The final CDR3 position lacks the conserved phenylalanine or tryptophan, pointing to a likely read error. The chain links TRBV6-5 to TRBJ1-1, with D perhaps TRBD1 (5 bases). The CDR3 consists of 14 residues. The germline V gene encodes CDR1 MNHEY and CDR2 SVGAGI. The CDR3 DNA reads as TGTGCCGGCAGTTGGGGGGGAAGGTACACTGAAGCTTTCTTA. Translation gives CAGSWGGRYTEAFL.

The V and J genes are TRBV6-5 and TRBJ2-1, with D perhaps TRBD1 or TRBD2 (7 bases each). The CDR3 spans 17 residues. CDR1 is MNHEY and CDR2 is SVGAGI in the germline V gene. Trimming left V 6 bases short and J 7 bases short, with 25 bases between. The CDR3 coding sequence is TGTGCCAGCAGGCGCGCCTCGGGGCAGGGGGGGGATAATGAGCAGTTCTTC. Translated: CASRRASGQGGDNEQFF.

Points on this clonotype: A read error may be the cause here, since a much bigger clone is one base away. The chain recombines TRBV28 with TRBJ2-1, with D unclear. V was pared by 6 bases and J by 4 bases, with 4 bases between. Germline lookup yields CDR1 MDHEN and CDR2 SYDVKM. The CDR3 totals 11 residues. The CDR3 loop reads CASRGYNEQFF. CDR3 DNA: TGTGCCAGCAGGGGATACAATGAGCAGTTCTTC.

This sequence joins TRBV29-1 and TRBJ2-3; D gene uncertain. The length of the CDR3 is 11 residues. The germline V and J ends were trimmed by 8 bases and 6 bases, with 12 bases remaining between them. The germline CDR1 and CDR2 sequences are SQVTM and ANQGSEA. This CDR3 is CSFKQIDTQYF. The CDR3, as DNA: TGCAGCTTTAAGCAAATCGATACGCAGTATTTT.

The rearrangement links TRBV4-1 to TRBJ2-5, with TRBD2 matching over 10 bases. Germline CDR1 MGHRA, CDR2 YSYEKL. The CDR3 has 18 amino acids. The V and J ends lost 3 bases and 5 bases, in that order; junction bases with no gene match: 15. CDR3: CASSHSETSGFKQETQYF. For the CDR3, the DNA is TGCGCCAGCAGCCACTCCGAGACTAGCGGGTTTAAACAGGAGACCCAGTACTTC.

This clonotype has a single count. The CDR3 ends on some other residue instead of the conserved phenylalanine or tryptophan, so this is likely a read error. This chain connects TRBV29-1 to TRBJ2-2; maybe TRBD2 (6 bases). V was cut by 4 bases and J by 7 bases, with 10 bases left in between. From germline, CDR1 is SQVTM and CDR2 ANQGSEA. CDR3 length: 12 amino acids. This CDR3 reads CSVGTGDGELFS. The CDR3 nucleotides read TGCAGCGTTGGGACGGGGGACGGGGAGCTGTTTTCT.

This clonotype was recorded only once. The junction shows a germline mismatch at one end, possibly a read error. The CDR3 protein is CDSSYSLLNPLKMNTEAFF. The CDR3 DNA is TGTGACAGCAGTTACTCCTTACTCAACCCCTTGAAGATGAACACTGAAGCTTTCTTT. The gene calls are TRBV6-2 or TRBV6-3 and TRBJ1-1; D remains ambiguous. The CDR3 runs to 19 residues. Germline V gives CDR1 MNHEY, CDR2 SVGEGT.

Turning to this clonotype: At one end the junction does not follow the germline gene, possibly because of a read error. This chain uses TRBV5-5 with TRBJ1-5; D gene uncertain. This CDR3 is built from 15 residues. The germline V gene encodes CDR1 SGHKS and CDR2 YYEKEE (reference sequence). The DNA of the CDR3 is TGTGCCAGCAGCGGCGGAGGCTATAACAATCAACCCCAGCATTTT. Protein sequence: CASSGGGYNNQPQHF.

The chain couples TRBV5-1 to TRBJ2-5, with 8 bases fitting TRBD1. V lost 4 bases and J lost 2; bases outside the gene matches: 7. Per germline, CDR1 SGHRS and CDR2 YFSETQ. The CDR3 totals 15 residues. The CDR3 sequence: CASSPTGARQETQYF. The DNA for the CDR3 is TGCGCCAGCAGCCCGACAGGGGCACGGCAAGAGACCCAGTACTTC.

Turning to this clonotype: Its ends do not fully match the called genes, so a read error is possible. CDR3 sequence (DNA): TGTGCGAGCAGTGAGTCCCCTGACAACTCCTACGAGCAGTGCTTC. Translating it yields CASSESPDNSYEQCF. J is TRBJ2-7 and V is TRBV6-1; D is ambiguous. CDR3 length: 15 residues. Germline lookup yields CDR1 MNHNS and CDR2 SASEGT.

This clonotype has more than one count but fewer than ten. The chain employs TRBV2 and TRBJ1-2, with D possibly being TRBD1 (6 bases). Germline V lookup: CDR1 SNHLY, CDR2 FYNNEI. V was trimmed by 5 bases and J by 8 bases, leaving 18 bases between them. The CDR3 runs to 14 residues. CDR3 in DNA: TGTGCCAGCAGTTCGGTTGGGGGGCTGCCCGGCTACACCTTC. Encoded protein: CASSSVGGLPGYTF.

Of note for this clonotype: Lacking the conserved final phenylalanine or tryptophan, this CDR3 likely reflects a read error. The chain carries TRBV28 and TRBJ2-3; tentatively, D is TRBD2 (6 bases). The CDR3 loop spans 12 amino acids. CDR1 is MDHEN, CDR2 SYDVKM, per germline. The CDR3 is CASGGYTDTQYC. The CDR3 DNA reads as TGTGCCAGTGGAGGGTACACAGATACACAGTATTGT.

The J gene is TRBJ2-1, the V gene TRBV28, with 8 bases fitting TRBD2. CDR1 is MDHEN and CDR2 is SYDVKM in the germline V gene. This CDR3 is built from 16 residues. After removal of 5 bases from V and 12 bases from J, the junction contained 18 bases not matched to a gene. CDR3 nucleotide sequence: TGTGCCAGCAGTACCATTGGGACTAGGGTTAAACTTGGGCAGTTCTTC. Translation gives CASSTIGTRVKLGQFF.

As to this clonotype: One end of the junction is discordant with germline, which a read error may explain. The J gene is TRBJ1-4, the V gene TRBV10-3, with D possibly being TRBD1 (5 bases). CDR3 length: 13 amino acids. Per germline, CDR1 ENHRY and CDR2 SYGVKD. The CDR3 coding sequence is TGTGCCATCAGTGAGACTAGGGACGAAAAAGTGTTTTTT. It yields the protein CAISETRDEKVFF.